Below, 31 T cell receptor beta chains from the same sample are listed, as sequenced in a study of blood T cell repertoires in COVID-19 (dated by TCRdb to the early 2020s). Library method: the immunoSEQ multiplex PCR assay. Drawn from immuneACCESS, this table holds only the in-frame rearrangements with V and J called that TCRdb kept. Clones are partly lost; checked studies trace under half to an unresolved V gene and leave the rest unexplained. For this sample there are some 400,000 clones; 81% appear just once. Clones ranked in the top ten supply around 1% of the sample. Sequencing input: peripheral blood. The receptors originated from a human donor with acute or convalescent COVID-19. The donor label of this sample is uncertain.

The chain links TRBV19 to TRBJ1-2; tentatively, D is TRBD1 (6 bases). Trimming stripped 4 bases from V and 10 bases from J, with 13 bases between. This CDR3 is 12 amino acids long. Germline CDR1 reads LNHDA; CDR2 reads SQIVND (reference sequence). CDR3: CASSTRQDLYTF. CDR3 nucleotide sequence: TGTGCCAGTAGTACCCGACAGGACCTCTACACCTTC.

The rearrangement links TRBV2 to TRBJ2-7, with TRBD1 identical over 9 bases. Trimming cost V 5 bases and J 6 bases; bases outside gene matches: 2. The CDR3 runs to 12 residues. Looked up from germline, CDR1 is SNHLY and CDR2 is FYNNEI. CDR3 nucleotides: TGTGCCAGCAGTAGGGACAGGGCCGAGCAGTACTTC. Amino acids: CASSRDRAEQYF. The whole variable domain, filled in from reference TRBV2 and TRBJ2-7, reads EPEVTQTPSHQVTQMGQEVILRCVPISNHLYFYWYRQILGQKVEFLVSFYNNEISEKSEIFDDQFSVERPDGSNFTLKIRSTKLEDSAMYFCASSRDRAEQYFGPGTRLTVT.

There are a few counts of this clone. V usage is TRBV6-1 and J usage is TRBJ1-3; D is possibly TRBD1 (6 bases). This CDR3 has 17 residues. Germline loops: CDR1 MNHNS, CDR2 SASEGT. Trimming shortened V by 1 base and J by 4 bases, and 17 bases separated the two germline ends. The DNA of the CDR3 is TGTGCCAGCAGTGAAGGCCTCACAGGGCTAAGAGGAAACACCATATATTTT. Translated: CASSEGLTGLRGNTIYF.

The rearrangement links TRBV10-1 to TRBJ1-1, with D possibly matching TRBD1 (5 bases). Germline values: CDR1 WNHNN, CDR2 SYGVQD (reference sequence). The CDR3 consists of 14 residues. The ends were cut back, 4 bases at V and 0 bases at J, with 9 bases in the middle. The CDR3 sequence: CASSVGQVNTEAFF. The CDR3 DNA sequence: TGCGCCAGCAGTGTGGGGCAAGTGAACACTGAAGCTTTCTTT.

The genes are TRBV2 and TRBJ2-1; D might be TRBD1 (6 bases). V dropped 5 bases and J dropped 4 bases, with 15 bases sitting between them. Germline loops: CDR1 SNHLY, CDR2 FYNNEI. CDR3 length: 15 residues. As DNA, the CDR3 is TGTGCCAGCAGTCTACAGGGAGAGGTATACAATGAGCAGTTCTTC. Amino acid sequence: CASSLQGEVYNEQFF.

This chain joins TRBV5-1 and TRBJ1-1, with 8 nucleotides matching TRBD1. This CDR3 has 14 amino acids. The V gene end was trimmed by 8 bases and the J gene end by 1 base; junction bases not matched to a gene: 7. Germline lookup yields CDR1 SGHRS and CDR2 YFSETQ. CDR3 loop: CASTQGAANTEAFF. The DNA for the CDR3 is TGCGCCAGTACCCAGGGGGCAGCGAACACTGAAGCTTTCTTT.

This chain links TRBV2 with TRBJ1-1, with D possibly being TRBD1 (6 bases). The CDR3 loop spans 15 amino acids. V lost 6 bases to trimming and J lost 2 bases, with 16 bases between them. The germline CDR1 and CDR2 sequences are SNHLY and FYNNEI. CDR3 amino acids: CASSQEGRGNTEAFF. As DNA, the CDR3 is TGTGCCAGCAGCCAAGAGGGCAGGGGCAACACTGAAGCTTTCTTT.

This clone was observed a few times. The chain uses TRBV13 and TRBJ1-5; perhaps TRBD1 as D (5 bases). V lost 5 bases and J 4 bases, leaving 9 bases between the germline ends. From germline, CDR1 is PRHDT and CDR2 FYEKMQ (reference sequence). The CDR3 runs to 13 residues. DNA of the CDR3: TGTGCCAGCAGCCCCCGGGGGAATCAGCCCCAGCATTTT. Translated, it gives CASSPRGNQPQHF.

The J gene is TRBJ1-1, the V gene TRBV15; weak D call: TRBD1 (5 bases). Germline lookup yields CDR1 LNHNV and CDR2 YYDKDF (reference sequence). This CDR3 is built from 15 residues. With 0 bases removed from V and 8 bases from J, the gap between germline ends came to 16 bases. CDR3 coding DNA: TGTGCCACCAGCAGAGATATCCGAACAGGAACCGAAGCTTTCTTT. It codes for CATSRDIRTGTEAFF.

V is TRBV7-8 and J is TRBJ1-4; a weak D match, TRBD1 (5 bases). The V end lost 1 base, the J end lost 4 bases, and 10 bases lay between the germline ends. Germline CDR1 SGHVS, CDR2 FQNEAQ. This CDR3 spans 15 amino acids. Here the CDR3 reads CASSLEAGLNEKLFF. The DNA for the CDR3 is TGTGCCAGCAGCTTAGAGGCAGGGCTTAATGAAAAACTGTTTTTT.

The gene calls are TRBV19 and TRBJ1-2; 7 bases map to TRBD1. This CDR3 comprises 14 residues. Looked up from germline, CDR1 is LNHDA and CDR2 is SQIVND (reference sequence). Unmatched junction bases numbered 5, after V lost 5 bases and J lost 2 bases. The CDR3 sequence is CASSYRGSNYGYTF. The CDR3 nucleotides read TGTGCCAGTAGTTACAGGGGCTCCAACTATGGCTACACCTTC.

J is TRBJ2-1 and V is TRBV6-6, with 8 bases that match TRBD1. The CDR3 has 15 residues. Unmatched junction bases numbered 10, after V lost 6 bases and J lost 6 bases. Germline lookup yields CDR1 MNHNY and CDR2 SVGAGI (reference sequence). The DNA for the CDR3 is TGTGCCAGCAGGAAAAGACAGGGGCTGGGCAATGAGCAGTTCTTC. It specifies CASRKRQGLGNEQFF.

V and J are TRBV6-1 and TRBJ1-2; D is unresolved. The CDR3 has 15 residues. V was shortened by 3 bases and J by 5 bases, with 16 bases between the two germline ends. Germline lookup yields CDR1 MNHNS and CDR2 SASEGT. The CDR3 is CASSDLSLGLYGYTF. The CDR3 DNA reads as TGTGCCAGCAGTGATTTAAGCTTAGGACTATATGGCTACACCTTC.

The V call is TRBV7-2, the J call TRBJ2-2; D is perhaps TRBD1 (6 bases). V was cut by 3 bases and J by 3 bases, with 8 bases left in between. Germline CDR1 and CDR2: SGHTA and FQGNSA. This CDR3 has 14 amino acids. The CDR3 region is CASSFGTYTGELFF. CDR3 nucleotide sequence: TGTGCCAGCAGCTTCGGGACATACACCGGGGAGCTGTTTTTT.

CDR3 protein: CASSPLGLNTGELFF. CDR3 sequence (DNA): TGTGCCAGCTCACCACTTGGACTTAACACCGGGGAGCTGTTTTTT. The V and J genes are TRBV18 and TRBJ2-2; maybe TRBD2 (5 bases). Trimming cost V 1 base and J 2 bases, with 8 bases left between them. The CDR3 contains 15 residues. Germline loops: CDR1 KGHSH, CDR2 LQKENI.

This clone appeared a single time. The chain joins TRBV7-9 to TRBJ1-1; no definite D call. The V gene's germline CDR1 is SEHNR and CDR2 FQNEAQ (reference sequence). Trimming took off 5 bases at V and 0 bases at J, with 7 bases between the two ends. CDR3 length: 13 residues. For the CDR3, the DNA is TGTGCCAGCAGCAGCCGGGTGAACACTGAAGCTTTCTTT. Its translation is CASSSRVNTEAFF. The full variable domain, rest sourced from reference TRBV7-9 and TRBJ1-1, is DTGVSQNPRHKITKRGQNVTFRCDPISEHNRLYWYRQTLGQGPEFLTYFQNEAQLEKSRLLSDRFSAERPKGSFSTLEIQRTEQGDSAMYLCASSSRVNTEAFFGQGTRLTVV.

This rearrangement joins TRBV6-5 to TRBJ1-1; 7 bases line up with TRBD1. The CDR3 is 14 residues long. The junction had 6 bases not matched to a gene; V was cut back by 2 bases and J by 6 bases. Germline lookup yields CDR1 MNHEY and CDR2 SVGAGI. DNA for the CDR3: TGTGCCAGCAGTTACCGGGACAGTAATGCTGAAGCTTTCTTT. This gives the protein CASSYRDSNAEAFF.

The rearrangement links TRBV18 to TRBJ1-1; D is ambiguous. With 3 bases removed from V and 4 bases from J, the gap between germline ends came to 15 bases. This CDR3 contains 15 residues. The germline V gene has CDR1 KGHSH and CDR2 LQKENI. This CDR3 is CASSPKSGASTEAFF. CDR3 DNA sequence: TGTGCCAGCTCACCGAAAAGCGGAGCGAGCACTGAAGCTTTCTTT. The full variable domain, with the rest looked up from reference TRBV18 and TRBJ1-1, is NAGVMQNPRHLVRRRGQEARLRCSPMKGHSHVYWYRQLPEEGLKFMVYLQKENIIDESGMPKERFSAEFPKEGPSILRIQQVVRGDSAAYFCASSPKSGASTEAFFGQGTRLTVV.

V gene TRBV11-3 combines with J gene TRBJ2-1, with a possible D match to TRBD2 (6 bases). V was shortened by 5 bases and J by 3 bases, with 8 bases between the two germline ends. This CDR3 is 13 amino acids long. Per the germline V gene, CDR1 is SGHNT and CDR2 is YENEEA. Here the CDR3 reads CASSRDFYNEQFF. The CDR3 DNA is TGTGCCAGCAGCCGGGACTTCTACAATGAGCAGTTCTTC.

This clone was found once. The V call is TRBV2, the J call TRBJ2-4; a weak D match, TRBD2 (5 bases). Trimming took 3 bases from V and 7 from J, leaving 13 bases between them. The length of the CDR3 is 14 residues. Germline V gene data show CDR1 as SNHLY and CDR2 as FYNNEI. The CDR3 loop reads CASSDGVRGNIQYF. For the CDR3, the DNA is TGTGCCAGCAGTGACGGGGTCCGTGGGAACATTCAGTACTTC.

The V call is TRBV5-1, the J call TRBJ1-3, with D possibly being TRBD1 (6 bases). The germline V gene has CDR1 SGHRS and CDR2 YFSETQ. Trimming cost V 0 bases and J 3 bases, with 13 bases left between them. The CDR3 consists of 16 residues. CDR3: CASSLVGGRYGNTIYF. Written as DNA, the CDR3 is TGCGCCAGCAGCTTGGTGGGGGGGCGATATGGAAACACCATATATTTT.

Here the CDR3 reads CASRPAGDRRTEAFF. Here the CDR3 DNA reads TGTGCCAGCAGGCCCGCGGGGGACAGGAGGACTGAAGCTTTCTTT. V is TRBV2 and J is TRBJ1-1; 8 bases align to TRBD1. The ends lost 6 bases at V and 5 bases at J; junction bases unmatched: 11. Germline-derived CDR1 and CDR2 are SNHLY and FYNNEI. The CDR3 totals 15 residues.

The V call is TRBV28, the J call TRBJ2-5; D is undetermined. Per germline, CDR1 MDHEN and CDR2 SYDVKM. This CDR3 is built from 14 residues. The germline V and J ends were trimmed by 3 bases and 5 bases, with 13 bases remaining between them. The CDR3 coding sequence is TGTGCCAGCAGTTTCTCAGTGGGCTACGAGACCCAGTACTTC. Residues: CASSFSVGYETQYF.

This chain connects TRBV30 to TRBJ2-3, with D unclear. Germline CDR1 and CDR2: GTSNPN and SVGIG (reference sequence). CDR3 length: 11 residues. The CDR3 loop reads CAAGYTDTQYF. In nucleotides, the CDR3 is TGTGCGGCAGGATACACAGATACGCAGTATTTT. The full variable domain, in which reference TRBV30 and TRBJ2-3 provide the parts outside the CDR3, is SQTIHQWPATLVQPVGSPLSLECTVEGTSNPNLYWYRQAAGRGLQLLFYSVGIGQISSEVPQNLSASRPQDRQFILSSKKLLLSDSGFYLCAAGYTDTQYFGPGTRLTVL.

The V and J genes are TRBV13 and TRBJ2-1, with 8 nucleotides matching TRBD2. Per germline, CDR1 PRHDT and CDR2 FYEKMQ (reference sequence). This CDR3 region has 16 residues. The V gene end was trimmed by 2 bases and the J gene end by 4 bases; junction bases not matched to a gene: 7. The CDR3 is CASSLRVGGRYNEQFF. The CDR3 DNA follows: TGTGCCAGCAGCTTAAGAGTGGGCGGGAGGTACAATGAGCAGTTCTTC.

The rearrangement uses TRBV6-5 and TRBJ2-1; D perhaps matches TRBD1 (6 bases). Deletions cut 8 bases from V and 3 bases from J, with 11 bases between. The CDR3 sequence is 13 residues long. Germline V gene sequence: CDR1 MNHEY, CDR2 SVGAGI. The CDR3 protein is CASWGQHYNEQFF. DNA of the CDR3: TGTGCCAGCTGGGGGCAGCACTACAATGAGCAGTTCTTC.

This chain joins TRBV6-6 and TRBJ1-2, with TRBD1 matching over 9 bases. The CDR3 totals 16 residues. The germline V gene encodes CDR1 MNHNY and CDR2 SVGAGI (reference sequence). The junction had 9 bases not matched to a gene; V was cut back by 4 bases and J by 3 bases. In nucleotides, the CDR3 is TGTGCCAGCAGTTCCCTCCGGGACAGGGCGTACTATGGCTACACCTTC. Translation: CASSSLRDRAYYGYTF.

The chain links TRBV3-1 (or the pseudogene TRBV3-2) to TRBJ2-3; a possible D gene is TRBD1 (5 bases). Germline lookup yields CDR1 LGHDT and CDR2 YNNKEL (reference sequence). The CDR3 length is 11 residues. Trimming shortened V by 1 base and J by 11 bases, and 7 bases separated the two germline ends. DNA of the CDR3: TGTGCCAGCAGCCAAGCCGGACAGCAGTATTTT. Its protein product is CASSQAGQQYF.

The gene calls are TRBV28 and TRBJ1-2; TRBD1 is a possible D gene (5 bases). The V gene's germline CDR1 is MDHEN and CDR2 SYDVKM. Trimming removed 7 bases at V and 6 bases at J, with 15 bases between. The CDR3 contains 13 residues. In DNA, the CDR3 is TGTGCCAGCACCCAGAGAAGGGGAAATGGCTACACCTTC. It encodes CASTQRRGNGYTF.

V is TRBV10-3 and J is TRBJ1-6, with TRBD1 as a possible D gene (6 bases). Between the trimmed V and J ends, which lost 0 bases and 9 bases, there was a span of 15 bases. This CDR3 has 16 amino acids. CDR1 and CDR2 from the germline V gene are ENHRY and SYGVKD. The chain's CDR3 is CAISESPGGSGSPLHF. The CDR3 region has the DNA TGTGCCATCAGTGAGTCTCCGGGGGGCTCGGGTTCACCCCTCCACTTT.

This clone was observed a handful of times. The rearrangement joins TRBV7-8 to TRBJ1-1, with D hard to call. The germline V gene encodes CDR1 SGHVS and CDR2 FQNEAQ. This CDR3 spans 15 amino acids. With 1 base removed from V and 3 bases from J, the gap between germline ends came to 12 bases. CDR3 in DNA: TGTGCCAGCAGCTTAGGGGGTGGGGAGTACACTGAAGCTTTCTTT. It specifies CASSLGGGEYTEAFF.